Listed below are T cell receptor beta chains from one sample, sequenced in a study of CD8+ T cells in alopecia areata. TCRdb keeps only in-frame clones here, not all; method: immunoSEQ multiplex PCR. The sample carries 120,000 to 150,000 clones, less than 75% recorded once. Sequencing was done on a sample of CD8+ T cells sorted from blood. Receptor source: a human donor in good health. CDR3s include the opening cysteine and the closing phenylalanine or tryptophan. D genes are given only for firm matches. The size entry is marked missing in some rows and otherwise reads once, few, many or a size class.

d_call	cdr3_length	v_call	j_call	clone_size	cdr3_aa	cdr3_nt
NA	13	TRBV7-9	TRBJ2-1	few	CASSSPSHSEQFF	TGTGCCAGCAGCTCTCCTTCGCACAGTGAGCAGTTCTTC
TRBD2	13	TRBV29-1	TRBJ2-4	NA	CSVLGGSGNIQYF	TGCAGCGTTCTCGGGGGGTCAGGCAACATTCAGTACTTC
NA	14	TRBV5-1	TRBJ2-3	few	CASSLDRSTDTQYF	TGCGCCAGCAGCTTGGATCGAAGCACAGATACGCAGTATTTT
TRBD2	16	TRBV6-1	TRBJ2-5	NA	CASSELAGGLQETQYF	TGTGCCAGCAGTGAATTAGCGGGAGGCCTCCAAGAGACCCAGTACTTC
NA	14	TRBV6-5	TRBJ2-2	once	CATLGQKETGELFF	TGTGCCACCCTAGGACAGAAGGAGACCGGGGAGCTGTTTTTT
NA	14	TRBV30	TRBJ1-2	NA	CAWSPGHTNYGYTF	TGTGCCTGGAGCCCGGGACACACCAACTATGGCTACACCTTC
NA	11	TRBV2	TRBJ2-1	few	CASSEYNEQFF	TGTGCCAGCAGTGAATACAATGAGCAGTTCTTC
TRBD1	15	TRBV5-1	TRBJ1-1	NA	CASKSETRGRTEAFF	TGCGCCAGCAAGAGCGAGACTAGGGGGCGCACTGAAGCTTTCTTT
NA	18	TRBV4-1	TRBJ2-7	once	CASSHPRALRERNYEQYF	TGCGCCAGCAGCCACCCTAGGGCCCTTAGGGAACGTAACTACGAGCAGTACTTC
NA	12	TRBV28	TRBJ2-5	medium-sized	CASNLGRETQYF	TGTGCCAGCAACTTGGGGCGGGAGACCCAGTACTTC
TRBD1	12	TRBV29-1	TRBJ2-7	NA	CSAKTGSGEQYF	TGCAGCGCCAAGACAGGGTCTGGAGAGCAGTACTTC
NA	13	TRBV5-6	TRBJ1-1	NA	CASSLSWEIEAFF	TGTGCCAGCAGCTTGTCATGGGAGATTGAAGCTTTCTTT
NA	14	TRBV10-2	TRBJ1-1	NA	CASSESRHQREAFF	TGCGCCAGCAGTGAGTCCCGACACCAGCGTGAAGCTTTCTTT
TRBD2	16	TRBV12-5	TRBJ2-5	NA	CASGLVQAGDLKTQYF	TGTGCTAGTGGTTTGGTACAGGCGGGAGATTTGAAGACCCAGTACTTC
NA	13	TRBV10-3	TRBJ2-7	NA	CAISADPAYEQYF	TGTGCCATCAGTGCGGACCCAGCCTACGAGCAGTACTTC
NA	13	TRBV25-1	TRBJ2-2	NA	CASSGSNTGELFF	TGTGCCAGCAGTGGTTCGAACACCGGGGAGCTGTTTTTT
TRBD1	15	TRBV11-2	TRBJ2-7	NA	CASSLDPGQGREQYF	TGTGCCAGCAGCTTAGACCCCGGACAGGGCAGGGAGCAGTACTTC
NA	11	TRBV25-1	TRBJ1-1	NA	CAISRGLGAFF	TGTGCCATCTCACGGGGACTTGGAGCTTTCTTT
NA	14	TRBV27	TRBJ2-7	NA	CASQSLESSYEQYF	TGTGCCAGCCAGAGCCTAGAGAGCTCCTACGAGCAGTACTTC
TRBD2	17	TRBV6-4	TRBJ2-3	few	CASSDSASGLLTDTQYF	TGTGCCAGCAGTGACTCGGCTAGCGGCCTGCTCACAGATACGCAGTATTTT
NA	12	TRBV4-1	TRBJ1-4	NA	CASSQDGRKLFF	TGCGCCAGCAGCCAAGACGGAAGAAAACTGTTTTTT
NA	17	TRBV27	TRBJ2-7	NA	CASSLTMRGNYYYEQYF	TGTGCCAGCAGTTTAACCATGAGGGGCAACTACTACTACGAGCAGTACTTC
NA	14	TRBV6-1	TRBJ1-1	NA	CASSARGVGTEAFF	TGTGCCAGCAGTGCCCGAGGGGTGGGGACTGAAGCTTTCTTT
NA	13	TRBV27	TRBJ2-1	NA	CASSSGVYNEQFF	TGTGCCAGCAGTTCCGGCGTCTACAATGAGCAGTTCTTC
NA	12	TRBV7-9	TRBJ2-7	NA	CASSLPGREQYF	TGTGCCAGCAGCTTGCCTGGTAGGGAGCAGTACTTC
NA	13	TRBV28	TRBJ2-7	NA	CASSLYPSYEQYF	TGTGCCAGCAGTTTATACCCATCCTACGAGCAGTACTTC
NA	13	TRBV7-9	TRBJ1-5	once	CASSPEGNQPQHF	TGTGCCAGCAGCCCTGAGGGAAATCAGCCCCAGCATTTT
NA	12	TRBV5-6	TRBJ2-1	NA	CVSSLGINEQFF	TGTGTCAGCAGCCTGGGTATTAATGAGCAGTTCTTC
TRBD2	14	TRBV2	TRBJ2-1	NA	CASSPGLAEYEQFF	TGTGCCAGCAGTCCGGGACTAGCGGAATATGAGCAGTTCTTC
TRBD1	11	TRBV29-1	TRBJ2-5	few	CSVEDRQGANF	TGCAGCGTTGAAGACAGACAGGGAGCTAACTTC
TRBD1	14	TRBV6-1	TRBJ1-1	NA	CASEDRGMNTEAFF	TGTGCCAGCGAGGACAGGGGGATGAACACTGAAGCTTTCTTT
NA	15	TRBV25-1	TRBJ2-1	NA	CASSELGGGYNEQFF	TGTGCCAGCAGTGAATTGGGAGGGGGCTACAATGAGCAGTTCTTC
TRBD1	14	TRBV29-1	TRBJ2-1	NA	CSARGQGSYNEQFF	TGCAGCGCCAGGGGACAGGGCTCCTACAATGAGCAGTTCTTC
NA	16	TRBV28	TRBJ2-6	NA	CASSPETGSGANVLTF	TGTGCCAGCAGTCCAGAGACAGGCTCTGGGGCCAACGTCCTGACTTTC
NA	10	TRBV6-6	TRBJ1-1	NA	CASSGPDAFF	TGTGCCAGCAGTGGACCCGACGCTTTCTTT
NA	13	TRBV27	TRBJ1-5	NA	CASRAGGNQPQHF	TGTGCCAGTAGAGCAGGGGGCAATCAGCCCCAGCATTTT
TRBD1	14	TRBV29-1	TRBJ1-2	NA	CSVDLGQGRGGYTF	TGCAGCGTTGACCTCGGACAGGGGCGTGGGGGCTACACCTTC
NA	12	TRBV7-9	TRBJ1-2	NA	CASSLAAGGYTF	TGTGCCAGCAGTTTGGCGGCTGGCGGCTACACCTTC
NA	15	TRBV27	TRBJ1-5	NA	CASSSGGRANQPQHF	TGTGCCAGCTCCTCGGGGGGACGGGCCAATCAGCCCCAGCATTTT
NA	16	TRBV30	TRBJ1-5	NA	CAWTKGVGGRDQPQHF	TGTGCCTGGACCAAAGGGGTCGGGGGCAGGGATCAGCCCCAGCATTTT
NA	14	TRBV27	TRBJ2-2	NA	CASSFGLGDGELFF	TGTGCCAGCAGTTTCGGGTTAGGGGACGGGGAGCTGTTTTTT
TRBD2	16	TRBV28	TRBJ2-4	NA	CASSFLAGGSKNIQYF	TGTGCCAGCAGTTTTCTAGCGGGAGGGAGCAAAAACATTCAGTACTTC
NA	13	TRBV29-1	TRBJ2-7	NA	CSVMTGVSYEQYF	TGCAGCGTGATGACAGGAGTCTCCTACGAGCAGTACTTC
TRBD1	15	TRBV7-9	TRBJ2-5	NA	CASSYPDRGQETQYF	TGTGCCAGCAGCTATCCTGACAGGGGCCAAGAGACCCAGTACTTC
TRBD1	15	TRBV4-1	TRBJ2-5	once	CASSTPGTGPETQYF	TGCGCCAGCAGCACGCCCGGGACAGGGCCAGAGACCCAGTACTTC
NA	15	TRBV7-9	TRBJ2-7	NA	CASSLDPGLDYEQYF	TGTGCCAGCAGCTTAGATCCGGGACTCGACTACGAGCAGTACTTC
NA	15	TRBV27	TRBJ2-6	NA	CASSFGGLGANVLTF	TGTGCCAGCAGTTTTGGGGGGCTGGGGGCCAACGTCCTGACTTTC
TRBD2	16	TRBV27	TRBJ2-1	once	CATDPPSGSWVNEQFF	TGTGCCACGGACCCCCCAAGCGGGAGCTGGGTCAATGAGCAGTTCTTC
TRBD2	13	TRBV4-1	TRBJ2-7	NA	CASSQLLAYEQYF	TGCGCCAGCAGCCAGTTACTAGCGTACGAGCAGTACTTC
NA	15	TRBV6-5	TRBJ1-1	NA	CASSPGEGPNTEAFF	TGTGCCAGCAGCCCAGGGGAGGGACCGAACACTGAAGCTTTCTTT
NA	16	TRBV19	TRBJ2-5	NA	CASSILHGAVQETQYF	TGTGCCAGTAGTATCCTGCACGGGGCGGTCCAAGAGACCCAGTACTTC
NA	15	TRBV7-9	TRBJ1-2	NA	CASSHVVQGNYGYTF	TGTGCCAGCAGCCATGTGGTTCAGGGCAACTATGGCTACACCTTC
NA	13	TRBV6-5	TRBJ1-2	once	CASREDGDFGYTF	TGTGCCAGCAGAGAGGACGGAGATTTCGGCTACACCTTC
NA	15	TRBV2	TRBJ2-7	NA	CASSEAALSAYEQYF	TGTGCCAGCAGTGAGGCAGCCCTTTCTGCCTACGAGCAGTACTTC
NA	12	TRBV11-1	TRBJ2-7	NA	CASSLEEREQYF	TGTGCCAGCAGCTTGGAAGAACGGGAGCAGTACTTC
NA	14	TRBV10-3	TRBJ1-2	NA	CAISESTVNYGYTF	TGTGCCATCAGTGAGTCGACAGTAAACTATGGCTACACCTTC
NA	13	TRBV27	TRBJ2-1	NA	CASSYSSYNEQFF	TGTGCCAGCAGTTACAGCTCCTACAATGAGCAGTTCTTC
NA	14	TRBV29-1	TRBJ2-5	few	CSVEDRVGTGTQYF	TGCAGCGTTGAAGATCGGGTAGGGACGGGGACCCAGTACTTC
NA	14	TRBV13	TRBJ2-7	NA	CASSLYQEDYEQYF	TGTGCCAGCAGCTTATACCAGGAGGACTACGAGCAGTACTTC
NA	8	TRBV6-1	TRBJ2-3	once	CASSAQYF	TGTGCCAGCAGTGCCCAGTATTTT